This is a list of T cell receptor beta chains from one sample in a study of PD-L1 blockade in urothelial cancer. The method was immunoSEQ multiplex PCR; TCRdb's version includes in-frame clones alone and lacks a portion of them. The sample has about 85,000 clones; approximately 81% are singletons. The material was PBMCs, obtained around atezolizumab (anti-PD-L1) treatment. The receptors were gathered from a man aged 55 to 70 with urothelial cancer. Each CDR3 is given with its conserved first and last residue. Each record gives: clone size, CDR3 length, J gene, D gene, V gene, CDR3 protein, CDR3 DNA. The D gene is left open where the match is weak. Only some rows state a clone size, as once, few, many or a class for expanded clones.

clone size: NA; CDR3 length: 15; J gene: TRBJ1-1; D gene: NA; V gene: TRBV7-6; CDR3 protein: CASSSPRRGNTEAFF; CDR3 DNA: TGTGCCAGCAGCTCCCCCCGTAGGGGGAACACTGAAGCTTTCTTT
clone size: NA; CDR3 length: 14; J gene: TRBJ1-2; D gene: NA; V gene: TRBV5-1; CDR3 protein: CASSRNPGSYGYTF; CDR3 DNA: TGCGCCAGCAGCCGGAACCCCGGGAGCTATGGCTACACCTTC
clone size: NA; CDR3 length: 17; J gene: TRBJ1-5; D gene: NA; V gene: TRBV10-3; CDR3 protein: CAISEVGQGEGNQPQHF; CDR3 DNA: TGTGCCATCAGTGAGGTCGGTCAAGGGGAGGGCAATCAGCCCCAGCATTTT
clone size: few; CDR3 length: 15; J gene: TRBJ2-1; D gene: NA; V gene: TRBV4-2; CDR3 protein: CASSLRIDSYNEQFF; CDR3 DNA: TGTGCCAGCAGCCTGAGGATCGACAGCTACAATGAGCAGTTCTTC
clone size: once; CDR3 length: 16; J gene: TRBJ1-1; D gene: NA; V gene: TRBV4-1; CDR3 protein: CASSQEGARSNTEAFF; CDR3 DNA: TGCGCCAGCAGCCAAGAAGGGGCGAGGTCAAACACTGAAGCTTTCTTT
clone size: NA; CDR3 length: 15; J gene: TRBJ1-1; D gene: NA; V gene: TRBV4-1; CDR3 protein: CASSQLQGKNTEAFF; CDR3 DNA: TGCGCCAGCAGCCAATTACAGGGAAAGAACACTGAAGCTTTCTTT
clone size: few; CDR3 length: 11; J gene: TRBJ1-1; D gene: NA; V gene: TRBV5-5; CDR3 protein: CASSLHQEAFF; CDR3 DNA: TGTGCCAGCAGCTTACACCAAGAAGCTTTCTTT
clone size: NA; CDR3 length: 14; J gene: TRBJ1-1; D gene: NA; V gene: TRBV2; CDR3 protein: CASGSSGRRTEAFF; CDR3 DNA: TGTGCCAGCGGCAGCTCGGGTAGGAGAACTGAAGCTTTCTTT
clone size: NA; CDR3 length: 16; J gene: TRBJ2-3; D gene: TRBD2; V gene: TRBV5-1; CDR3 protein: CASSSPGAGGPDTQYF; CDR3 DNA: TGCGCCAGCAGCTCCCCTGGAGCGGGGGGGCCAGATACGCAGTATTTT
clone size: NA; CDR3 length: 16; J gene: TRBJ2-3; D gene: TRBD2; V gene: TRBV5-1; CDR3 protein: CASSLASSGSTDTQYF; CDR3 DNA: TGCGCCAGCAGCTTGGCCTCTAGCGGGAGCACAGATACGCAGTATTTT
clone size: NA; CDR3 length: 15; J gene: TRBJ1-1; D gene: NA; V gene: TRBV7-9; CDR3 protein: CASRYDGHQNTEAFF; CDR3 DNA: TGTGCCAGCAGATACGACGGACACCAGAACACTGAAGCTTTCTTT
clone size: NA; CDR3 length: 15; J gene: TRBJ1-4; D gene: NA; V gene: TRBV19; CDR3 protein: CASSIDLQDYEKLFF; CDR3 DNA: TGTGCCAGTAGTATAGATCTGCAGGATTATGAAAAACTGTTTTTT
clone size: NA; CDR3 length: 12; J gene: TRBJ2-2; D gene: NA; V gene: TRBV18; CDR3 protein: CASSISAGELFF; CDR3 DNA: TGTGCCAGCTCAATATCGGCCGGGGAGCTGTTTTTT
clone size: NA; CDR3 length: 15; J gene: TRBJ2-1; D gene: TRBD2; V gene: TRBV6-5; CDR3 protein: CASTSSRGRALEQFF; CDR3 DNA: TGTGCCAGCACCTCCTCTCGCGGGAGGGCCCTTGAGCAGTTCTTC
clone size: NA; CDR3 length: 16; J gene: TRBJ1-3; D gene: NA; V gene: TRBV9; CDR3 protein: CASSGGLQSSGNTIYF; CDR3 DNA: TGTGCCAGCAGCGGCGGACTGCAGAGCTCTGGAAACACCATATATTTT
clone size: NA; CDR3 length: 13; J gene: TRBJ2-5; D gene: NA; V gene: TRBV7-3; CDR3 protein: CASSWTPQETQYF; CDR3 DNA: TGTGCCAGCAGCTGGACTCCACAAGAGACCCAGTACTTC
clone size: NA; CDR3 length: 16; J gene: TRBJ1-6; D gene: NA; V gene: TRBV5-6; CDR3 protein: CASSLSYGARDSPLHF; CDR3 DNA: TGTGCCAGCAGCTTGTCGTATGGGGCGCGAGATTCACCCCTCCACTTT
clone size: NA; CDR3 length: 13; J gene: TRBJ1-5; D gene: NA; V gene: TRBV7-2; CDR3 protein: CASSFGGDQPQHF; CDR3 DNA: TGTGCCAGCAGCTTCGGTGGAGATCAGCCCCAGCATTTT
clone size: NA; CDR3 length: 18; J gene: TRBJ2-3; D gene: TRBD2; V gene: TRBV2; CDR3 protein: CASSEAWLAGDTTDTQYF; CDR3 DNA: TGTGCCAGCAGTGAAGCGTGGCTAGCGGGGGATACAACAGATACGCAGTATTTT
clone size: NA; CDR3 length: 16; J gene: TRBJ2-2; D gene: NA; V gene: TRBV7-2; CDR3 protein: CASSPYLGPDTGELFF; CDR3 DNA: TGTGCCAGCAGCCCATATTTGGGGCCGGACACCGGGGAGCTGTTTTTT
clone size: NA; CDR3 length: 14; J gene: TRBJ1-2; D gene: NA; V gene: TRBV19; CDR3 protein: CASSIFGGDYGYTF; CDR3 DNA: TGTGCCAGTAGTATATTTGGCGGAGACTATGGCTACACCTTC
clone size: few; CDR3 length: 14; J gene: TRBJ2-3; D gene: TRBD2; V gene: TRBV29-1; CDR3 protein: CSVRLAGMGDTQYF; CDR3 DNA: TGCAGCGTCAGACTAGCGGGAATGGGAGATACGCAGTATTTT
clone size: NA; CDR3 length: 16; J gene: TRBJ2-6; D gene: TRBD1; V gene: TRBV9; CDR3 protein: CASSVEGGAGANVLTF; CDR3 DNA: TGTGCCAGCAGCGTAGAAGGGGGCGCTGGGGCCAACGTCCTGACTTTC
clone size: NA; CDR3 length: 17; J gene: TRBJ2-1; D gene: TRBD2; V gene: TRBV30; CDR3 protein: CAWSVHRGLAGDGKQFF; CDR3 DNA: TGTGCCTGGAGTGTACATAGGGGACTAGCGGGGGATGGCAAGCAGTTCTTC
clone size: NA; CDR3 length: 17; J gene: TRBJ2-1; D gene: TRBD2; V gene: TRBV11-3; CDR3 protein: CASSLGLADISYNEQFF; CDR3 DNA: TGTGCCAGCAGCTTGGGACTAGCGGATATCTCCTACAATGAGCAGTTCTTC
clone size: NA; CDR3 length: 13; J gene: TRBJ2-7; D gene: NA; V gene: TRBV7-9; CDR3 protein: CASSLTTAYEQYF; CDR3 DNA: TGTGCCAGCAGCTTGACGACAGCCTACGAGCAGTACTTC
clone size: NA; CDR3 length: 15; J gene: TRBJ1-5; D gene: NA; V gene: TRBV2; CDR3 protein: CASSRSTTLNQPQHF; CDR3 DNA: TGTGCCAGCAGTCGGAGCACTACCCTGAATCAGCCCCAGCATTTT
clone size: NA; CDR3 length: 15; J gene: TRBJ2-7; D gene: TRBD2; V gene: TRBV28; CDR3 protein: CASRVAGGFSYEQYF; CDR3 DNA: TGTGCCAGCAGAGTAGCGGGAGGTTTCTCCTACGAGCAGTACTTC
clone size: once; CDR3 length: 16; J gene: TRBJ2-1; D gene: TRBD2; V gene: TRBV18; CDR3 protein: CASSPGTSGRVYEQFF; CDR3 DNA: TGTGCCAGCTCACCGGGGACTAGCGGGAGAGTCTATGAGCAGTTCTTC
clone size: NA; CDR3 length: 14; J gene: TRBJ2-1; D gene: TRBD2; V gene: TRBV9; CDR3 protein: CASSEQRERNEQFF; CDR3 DNA: TGTGCCAGCAGCGAACAGCGGGAGCGGAATGAGCAGTTCTTC
clone size: NA; CDR3 length: 14; J gene: TRBJ1-2; D gene: TRBD1; V gene: TRBV6-4; CDR3 protein: CASSEVQGLGGYTF; CDR3 DNA: TGTGCCAGCAGTGAAGTACAGGGGCTGGGTGGCTACACCTTC
clone size: once; CDR3 length: 17; J gene: TRBJ2-2; D gene: TRBD1; V gene: TRBV30; CDR3 protein: CASLSGTGVGWTGELFF; CDR3 DNA: TGTGCCTCTCTCTCCGGGACAGGGGTGGGGTGGACCGGGGAGCTGTTTTTT
clone size: NA; CDR3 length: 15; J gene: TRBJ2-2; D gene: TRBD1; V gene: TRBV2; CDR3 protein: CASSDRDRGTGELFF; CDR3 DNA: TGTGCCAGCAGTGACCGGGACAGGGGTACCGGGGAGCTGTTTTTT
clone size: NA; CDR3 length: 15; J gene: TRBJ1-5; D gene: NA; V gene: TRBV5-5; CDR3 protein: CASRVTGSRNQPQHF; CDR3 DNA: TGTGCCAGCAGAGTAACAGGGTCCCGCAATCAGCCCCAGCATTTT
clone size: NA; CDR3 length: 11; J gene: TRBJ2-5; D gene: NA; V gene: TRBV30; CDR3 protein: CAWSARTFQYF; CDR3 DNA: TGTGCCTGGAGTGCCCGGACTTTCCAGTACTTC
clone size: NA; CDR3 length: 13; J gene: TRBJ2-7; D gene: TRBD1; V gene: TRBV19; CDR3 protein: CASSGSGGYEQYF; CDR3 DNA: TGTGCCAGTAGTGGATCAGGGGGTTACGAGCAGTACTTC
clone size: once; CDR3 length: 15; J gene: TRBJ2-7; D gene: TRBD1; V gene: TRBV10-1; CDR3 protein: CASSHPRGTTYEQYF; CDR3 DNA: TGCGCCAGCAGCCATCCCAGGGGGACAACCTACGAGCAGTACTTC
clone size: NA; CDR3 length: 13; J gene: TRBJ2-5; D gene: NA; V gene: TRBV11-3; CDR3 protein: CASSLSPSTAQYF; CDR3 DNA: TGTGCCAGCAGCTTAAGTCCTAGTACGGCCCAGTACTTC
clone size: NA; CDR3 length: 15; J gene: TRBJ2-7; D gene: TRBD2; V gene: TRBV5-1; CDR3 protein: CASSLGLAGTYEQYF; CDR3 DNA: TGCGCCAGCAGCTTGGGCCTAGCGGGGACCTACGAGCAGTACTTC
clone size: NA; CDR3 length: 13; J gene: TRBJ1-1; D gene: TRBD1; V gene: TRBV5-1; CDR3 protein: CASEQGVNTEAFF; CDR3 DNA: TGCGCCAGCGAACAGGGGGTGAACACTGAAGCTTTCTTT
clone size: NA; CDR3 length: 14; J gene: TRBJ2-1; D gene: NA; V gene: TRBV30; CDR3 protein: CAWRGGATLNEQFF; CDR3 DNA: TGTGCCTGGAGGGGTGGGGCGACTCTTAATGAGCAGTTCTTC
clone size: NA; CDR3 length: 13; J gene: TRBJ2-2; D gene: NA; V gene: TRBV28; CDR3 protein: CASNYLHSGELFF; CDR3 DNA: TGTGCCAGCAACTACCTCCATAGCGGGGAGCTGTTTTTT
clone size: NA; CDR3 length: 12; J gene: TRBJ2-7; D gene: NA; V gene: TRBV30; CDR3 protein: CAWRPGVYEQYF; CDR3 DNA: TGTGCCTGGAGGCCGGGAGTCTACGAGCAGTACTTC
clone size: NA; CDR3 length: 13; J gene: TRBJ1-1; D gene: NA; V gene: TRBV15; CDR3 protein: CATSRDGTDKAFF; CDR3 DNA: TGTGCCACCAGCAGAGATGGTACGGACAAAGCTTTCTTT
clone size: once; CDR3 length: 14; J gene: TRBJ1-1; D gene: TRBD1; V gene: TRBV7-2; CDR3 protein: CASSFRGRVTEAFF; CDR3 DNA: TGTGCCAGCAGCTTTAGGGGGCGAGTCACTGAAGCTTTCTTT
clone size: once; CDR3 length: 17; J gene: TRBJ1-1; D gene: NA; V gene: TRBV27; CDR3 protein: CASSSSRTVSRNTEAFF; CDR3 DNA: TGTGCCAGCAGTTCTTCTAGGACAGTCTCAAGAAACACTGAAGCTTTCTTT
clone size: NA; CDR3 length: 14; J gene: TRBJ2-5; D gene: NA; V gene: TRBV14; CDR3 protein: CASSSQGGWETQYF; CDR3 DNA: TGTGCCAGCAGCTCTCAGGGGGGTTGGGAGACCCAGTACTTC
clone size: NA; CDR3 length: 15; J gene: TRBJ2-1; D gene: NA; V gene: TRBV5-5; CDR3 protein: CASSSTRGGINEQFF; CDR3 DNA: TGTGCCAGCAGCTCCACCCGAGGCGGGATCAATGAGCAGTTCTTC
clone size: few; CDR3 length: 16; J gene: TRBJ2-3; D gene: NA; V gene: TRBV15; CDR3 protein: CATSGTRKSAGDTQYF; CDR3 DNA: TGTGCCACCAGCGGGACCAGAAAGTCCGCGGGGGATACGCAGTATTTT
clone size: NA; CDR3 length: 13; J gene: TRBJ1-4; D gene: NA; V gene: TRBV27; CDR3 protein: CASSSQGKEKLFF; CDR3 DNA: TGTGCCAGCAGTTCCCAGGGGAAGGAAAAACTGTTTTTT
clone size: NA; CDR3 length: 15; J gene: TRBJ1-2; D gene: NA; V gene: TRBV6-5; CDR3 protein: CASSYMAGAGYGYTF; CDR3 DNA: TGTGCCAGCAGTTACATGGCGGGGGCGGGCTATGGCTACACCTTC
clone size: few; CDR3 length: 13; J gene: TRBJ1-3; D gene: NA; V gene: TRBV19; CDR3 protein: CASSFSDGNTIYF; CDR3 DNA: TGTGCCAGTAGTTTCTCAGATGGAAACACCATATATTTT
clone size: NA; CDR3 length: 12; J gene: TRBJ2-7; D gene: TRBD1; V gene: TRBV27; CDR3 protein: CASRDRATEQYF; CDR3 DNA: TGTGCCAGTCGGGACAGGGCAACGGAGCAGTACTTC
clone size: NA; CDR3 length: 16; J gene: TRBJ2-5; D gene: TRBD2; V gene: TRBV6-5; CDR3 protein: CASSYGIAGFQETQYF; CDR3 DNA: TGTGCCAGCAGTTACGGGATAGCGGGGTTCCAAGAGACCCAGTACTTC
clone size: NA; CDR3 length: 14; J gene: TRBJ2-1; D gene: NA; V gene: TRBV5-4; CDR3 protein: CASSGPLGANEQFF; CDR3 DNA: TGTGCCAGCAGCGGACCTCTAGGGGCAAATGAGCAGTTCTTC
clone size: once; CDR3 length: 13; J gene: TRBJ1-1; D gene: NA; V gene: TRBV15; CDR3 protein: CATSRDVATEAFF; CDR3 DNA: TGTGCCACCAGCAGAGATGTGGCCACTGAAGCTTTCTTT
clone size: NA; CDR3 length: 15; J gene: TRBJ2-3; D gene: TRBD2; V gene: TRBV5-6; CDR3 protein: CASSLLSLAGDTQYF; CDR3 DNA: TGTGCCAGCAGCTTGCTATCGCTAGCGGGAGATACGCAGTATTTT